The clone carrying this T cell receptor beta chain was counted at least ten times. J lost 3 bases, V lost 4 bases, and 5 bases had no gene match. The CDR3 is made up of 14 amino acids. The germline CDR1 and CDR2 sequences are WNHNN and SYGVQD (reference sequence). The sample belongs to a study of regulatory T cells in long-lasting Graves disease. About the study: Patients with new Graves' disease had used antithyroid drugs below 3 months.

Documented time point: newly diagnosed GD, antithyroid drugs for less than 3 months. After RNA was extracted from PBMCs, the TCR library was made from it. iRepertoire HTBI primers and Arm-PCR of CDR3 regions built TCR beta libraries. Methods used by the authors: Identification of gene segments yielded some 60 TRBV and about 14 TRBJ across samples. TCRdb analysed the multiplex PCR reads with MiXCR anew, one entry per CDR3 protein. The V and J calls reflect TCRdb's pipeline rather than the authors' work. The sample shows some 330,000 distinct CDR3 sequences, 10% to 15% of them seen only once. The same sample was also studied in work on T cells in Graves' hyperthyroidism and ophthalmopathy.

This TCR was sampled from a woman between 18 and 29 years old with Graves disease. The V gene is TRBV10-1, the J gene TRBJ1-1, with 7 bases matching TRBD1. The specimen comprised peripheral blood mononuclear cells (PBMCs), sampled at new diagnosis, from a patient treated with antithyroid drugs. Written as DNA, the CDR3 is TGCGCCAGCAGTGTGCACAGGGGTGACACTGAAGCTTTCTTT. Its protein product is CASSVHRGDTEAFF.